This passage covers 29 T cell receptor beta chains from one sample sequenced in a study of long-term antiretroviral therapy in people with HIV (dated by TCRdb to the early 2020s). Sequencing of the TRB variable region was done with the immunoSEQ hsTCRB v3.0 assay at survey level resolution. The table comes from immuneACCESS by way of TCRdb, which keeps in-frame sequences with V and J called. Part of the clones is missing from these tables; in studies checked, under half for an unresolved V gene and the rest for unknown reasons. This sample lists 30,000 to 35,000 clones; 65% to 80% were detected once. The ten largest clones represent approximately 7.6% of the sample. Here the sequenced sample was unsorted PBMCs, taken 3.1 years after starting antiretroviral therapy. Every receptor here comes from a woman between 50 and 59 years old with HIV.

This chain joins TRBV2 and TRBJ1-1; no clear D. V lost 3 bases and J lost 1, with 9 bases in between. Germline V lookup: CDR1 SNHLY, CDR2 FYNNEI. The CDR3 is made up of 14 amino acids. CDR3 bases: TGTGCCAGCAGTGAGTTTACAGCGAACACTGAAGCTTTCTTT. As protein: CASSEFTANTEAFF.

The chain recombines TRBV7-9 with TRBJ1-3, with D possibly being TRBD1 (6 bases). The CDR3 is made up of 16 amino acids. Trimming cost V 5 bases and J 0 bases, with 14 bases left between them. Germline CDR1 SEHNR, CDR2 FQNEAQ (reference sequence). For the CDR3, the DNA is TGTGCCAGCAGCAAAGGAGGGGGAAACTCTGGAAACACCATATATTTT. This translates into CASSKGGGNSGNTIYF. Full variable domain (missing parts from reference TRBV7-9 and TRBJ1-3): DTGVSQNPRHKITKRGQNVTFRCDPISEHNRLYWYRQTLGQGPEFLTYFQNEAQLEKSRLLSDRFSAERPKGSFSTLEIQRTEQGDSAMYLCASSKGGGNSGNTIYFGEGSWLTVV.

This clone was seen more than once but under ten times. This chain joins TRBV2 and TRBJ1-2; D remains ambiguous. The CDR3 totals 14 residues. The germline CDR1 and CDR2 sequences are SNHLY and FYNNEI. V lost 6 bases and J 8 bases, leaving 19 bases between the germline ends. This CDR3 is CASSLRIQLDGYTF. In DNA form, the CDR3 reads TGTGCCAGCAGCCTGCGTATACAGTTAGACGGCTACACCTTC.

The chain links TRBV5-1 to TRBJ1-4; 7 bases fit TRBD1. The CDR3 is made up of 16 amino acids. From germline, CDR1 is SGHRS and CDR2 YFSETQ. The V gene end was trimmed by 4 bases and the J gene end by 2 bases; junction bases not matched to a gene: 8. The CDR3: CASSATGTATNEKLFF. The CDR3 DNA reads as TGCGCCAGCAGCGCGACAGGGACCGCCACTAATGAAAAACTGTTTTTT.

The V call is TRBV9, the J call TRBJ2-2, with 12 positions matching TRBD2. CDR3 size: 18 residues. J gave up 1 base and V 4 bases, and 8 bases lay outside the gene matches. CDR1 SGDLS and CDR2 YYNGEE come from the germline V gene. CDR3 coding DNA: TGTGCCAGCAGCAGACGGACTAGCGGGGCCAAGAACACCGGGGAGCTGTTTTTT. Translating gives CASSRRTSGAKNTGELFF. The whole variable domain, remainder taken from reference TRBV9 and TRBJ2-2, is DSGVTQTPKHLITATGQRVTLRCSPRSGDLSVYWYQQSLDQGLQFLIQYYNGEERAKGNILERFSAQQFPDLHSELNLSSLELGDSALYFCASSRRTSGAKNTGELFFGEGSRLTVL.

This clone was counted a few times. The chain joins TRBV4-1 to TRBJ2-1, with TRBD2 matching over 9 bases. The CDR3 has 15 amino acids. Trimming at V came to 4 bases and at J to 7 bases, leaving 8 bases not matched to a gene. CDR1 is MGHRA, CDR2 YSYEKL, per germline. CDR3 residues: CASSPTSGGMNEQFF. The DNA of the CDR3 is TGCGCCAGCAGCCCTACGAGCGGGGGGATGAATGAGCAGTTCTTC.

V usage is TRBV5-1 and J usage is TRBJ2-7; 11 nucleotides agree with TRBD2. This CDR3 contains 15 residues. CDR1 is SGHRS and CDR2 is YFSETQ in the germline V gene. The V gene end was trimmed by 5 bases and the J gene end by 7 bases; junction bases not matched to a gene: 11. The CDR3 DNA reads TGCGCCAGCAGTCTCACTAGCGGGGGTTTGTGGGAGCAGTACGTC. As protein: CASSLTSGGLWEQYV.

Turning to this clone: The same CDR3 also results from other DNA sequences found in this sample. The chain uses TRBV5-1 and TRBJ2-1; D unclear. This CDR3 spans 14 amino acids. Germline CDR1 SGHRS, CDR2 YFSETQ. The germline V and J ends were trimmed by 2 bases and 0 bases, with 6 bases remaining between them. The CDR3 sequence: CASSFSSSYNEQFF. The DNA of the CDR3 is TGCGCCAGCAGCTTTTCGAGCTCCTACAATGAGCAGTTCTTC.

CDR3 nucleotides: TGTGCCAGCAGCACAGGGATGGAGAACACTGAAGCTTTCTTT. Protein product: CASSTGMENTEAFF. V and J are TRBV11-2 and TRBJ1-1; tentatively, D is TRBD1 (6 bases). Deletions cut 5 bases from V and 1 base from J, with 11 bases between. Germline V lookup: CDR1 SGHAT, CDR2 FQNNGV. CDR3 size: 14 residues.

The chain couples TRBV11-2 to TRBJ2-7; unclear D gene. The CDR3 sequence is 12 residues long. CDR1 SGHAT and CDR2 FQNNGV come from the germline V gene. Trimming shortened V by 1 base and J by 2 bases, and 3 bases separated the two germline ends. CDR3 sequence (DNA): TGTGCCAGCAGCTTAGGGACCTACGAGCAGTACGTC. It encodes CASSLGTYEQYV.

This clone was seen only a few times. This chain joins TRBV27 and TRBJ1-4; 7 nucleotides line up with TRBD1. Germline-derived CDR1 and CDR2 are MNHEY and SMNVEV (reference sequence). Trimming took 3 bases from V and 7 from J; bases not matched to a gene: 5. The CDR3 extends over 14 amino acids. DNA of the CDR3: TGTGCCAGCAGTTTCAAGGGGGCTGGTGAAAAACTGTTTTTT. Its translation is CASSFKGAGEKLFF.

This chain connects TRBV30 to TRBJ1-6; D is unclear. Looked up from germline, CDR1 is GTSNPN and CDR2 is SVGIG (reference sequence). The ends were cut back, 2 bases at V and 5 bases at J, with 13 bases in the middle. The CDR3 runs 15 residues. The CDR3: CAWSPGLSNNSPLHF. DNA for the CDR3: TGTGCCTGGAGTCCGGGTCTGTCTAATAATTCACCCCTCCACTTT.

This chain's CDR3 is CASTVGFSGTGELFF. DNA for the CDR3: TGTGCCAGCACCGTAGGGTTTAGTGGCACCGGGGAGCTGTTTTTT. The chain combines TRBV27 with TRBJ2-2, with unresolved D. Trimming removed 7 bases at V and 4 bases at J, with 16 bases between. This CDR3 is 15 amino acids long. In germline, CDR1 is MNHEY, CDR2 SMNVEV (reference sequence).

J is TRBJ2-3 and V is TRBV19, with 7 bases that match TRBD2. Germline CDR1 reads LNHDA; CDR2 reads SQIVND (reference sequence). Trimming removed 7 bases from V and 2 bases from J; junction bases left unmatched: 6. The CDR3 is 14 amino acids. As DNA, the CDR3 is TGTGCCAGTATTGGGACTACCGCCACAGATACGCAGTATTTT. Its translation is CASIGTTATDTQYF.

The rearrangement uses TRBV7-9 and TRBJ2-5; D is unresolved. Trimming pared 5 bases from V and 2 bases from J, leaving 15 bases between. Looked up from germline, CDR1 is SEHNR and CDR2 is FQNEAQ (reference sequence). The CDR3 totals 15 residues. The CDR3 DNA reads as TGTGCCAGCAGCCCCCGGCTGGTCAAACAAGAGACCCAGTACTTC. Its translation: CASSPRLVKQETQYF.

The V call is TRBV11-1, the J call TRBJ2-1, with a possible D match to TRBD1 (5 bases). CDR1 and CDR2 (germline): SGHAT, FQDESV (reference sequence). Trimming cost V 1 base and J 8 bases, with 12 bases left between them. The CDR3 is 14 amino acids. This CDR3 reads CASSLGRQGHEQFF. The CDR3 DNA follows: TGTGCCAGCAGCTTAGGGCGTCAGGGCCATGAGCAGTTCTTC.

The chain uses TRBV5-1 and TRBJ2-3; D is unresolved. V was pared by 2 bases and J by 2 bases, with 15 bases between. This CDR3 contains 16 residues. Per germline, CDR1 SGHRS and CDR2 YFSETQ. The CDR3: CASSLASGILTDTQYF. CDR3 coding DNA: TGCGCCAGCAGCTTAGCATCAGGAATCCTCACAGATACGCAGTATTTT.

The CDR3 DNA sequence: TGCAGCGTTGGGCCGGGAACATATGGCTACACCTTC. This sequence encodes CSVGPGTYGYTF. V usage is TRBV29-1 and J usage is TRBJ1-2; no firm D call. V was shortened by 4 bases and J by 5 bases, with 11 bases between the two germline ends. The germline gives CDR1 SQVTM, CDR2 ANQGSEA. The CDR3 runs 12 residues.

The V call is TRBV21-1, the J call TRBJ2-7; TRBD1, the table's D call, lacks a check against the DNA. TRBV21-1 is termed a pseudogene. CDR3 length: 15 amino acids. Here the CDR3 reads CASSKVGTAPYEQYV. For the CDR3, the DNA is TGTGCCAGCAGCAAAGTCGGGACAGCCCCCTACGAGCAGTACGTC.

The genes are TRBV28 and TRBJ2-3; TRBD1 matches at 11 bases. Germline CDR1 and CDR2: MDHEN and SYDVKM. There are 15 residues in the CDR3. V was pared by 4 bases and J by 5 bases, with 5 bases of the junction left unmatched. CDR3 coding DNA: TGTGCCAGCAGTTCCACCGGGACAGGGGGAGATACGCAGTATTTT. Its protein product is CASSSTGTGGDTQYF.

V is TRBV19 and J is TRBJ2-7, with D maybe TRBD1 (6 bases). The V gene lost 6 bases and the J gene lost 0 bases, with 15 bases spanning the gap. Germline V gene data show CDR1 as LNHDA and CDR2 as SQIVND (reference sequence). The CDR3 is made up of 15 amino acids. For the CDR3, the DNA is TGTGCCAGTAGGGACTGGACAGCGACCTCCTACGAGCAGTACTTC. Translation: CASRDWTATSYEQYF.

In nucleotides, the CDR3 is TGTGCCAGCAGTGAATCTCAGGGGGGGATTAATGAGCAGTTCTTC. Protein product: CASSESQGGINEQFF. V and J are TRBV6-4 and TRBJ2-1; D may correspond to TRBD1 or TRBD2 (7 bases each). CDR1 MRHNA and CDR2 SNTAGT come from the germline V gene. Trimming stripped 3 bases from V and 7 bases from J, with 16 bases between. There are 15 residues in the CDR3.

This CDR3 reads CASGSRGRRNTEAFF. The CDR3 bases are TGTGCCAGCGGGTCGAGGGGGCGGAGGAACACTGAAGCTTTCTTT. The rearrangement links TRBV6-5 to TRBJ1-1; TRBD1 matches 7 bases. Germline V gene sequence: CDR1 MNHEY, CDR2 SVGAGI. The CDR3 loop spans 15 amino acids. J gave up 1 base and V 8 bases, and 10 bases lay outside the gene matches.

This chain links TRBV6-5 with TRBJ1-2, with TRBD1 matching 8 bases. Germline V gives CDR1 MNHEY, CDR2 SVGAGI. The CDR3 is made up of 15 amino acids. The ends lost 2 bases at V and 2 bases at J; junction bases unmatched: 4. The CDR3 protein is CASSYARTGNYGYTF. The CDR3, as DNA: TGTGCCAGCAGTTACGCCAGGACAGGGAACTATGGCTACACCTTC.

This chain uses TRBV29-1 with TRBJ2-3; D might be TRBD2 (5 bases). The V end lost 4 bases, the J end lost 3 bases, and 5 bases lay between the germline ends. CDR1 and CDR2 (germline): SQVTM, ANQGSEA. The CDR3 is made up of 11 amino acids. The CDR3 coding sequence is TGCAGCGTTGGGAGGACAGATACGCAGTATTTT. Translating gives CSVGRTDTQYF.

This chain uses TRBV19 with TRBJ2-3, with a tentative D call TRBD2 (7 bases). Germline V gives CDR1 LNHDA, CDR2 SQIVND (reference sequence). The CDR3 extends over 16 amino acids. Between the trimmed V and J ends, which lost 6 bases and 1 base, there was a span of 17 bases. The CDR3 DNA reads TGTGCCAGTAGAACTCGGGGGGCAAGGGGCACAGATACGCAGTATTTT. Encoded protein: CASRTRGARGTDTQYF.

The chain couples TRBV19 to TRBJ2-3, with 10 bases aligning to TRBD2. CDR1 is LNHDA, CDR2 SQIVND, per germline (reference sequence). Trimming at V came to 6 bases and at J to 3 bases, leaving 9 bases not matched to a gene. The length of the CDR3 is 16 residues. CDR3 sequence: CASSDQRGGLTDTQYF. The DNA of the CDR3 is TGTGCCAGTAGCGATCAGCGGGGGGGTTTAACAGATACGCAGTATTTT.

The chain combines TRBV10-3 with TRBJ1-2; the D gene is possibly TRBD1 (5 bases). The CDR3 has 11 residues. The germline V gene has CDR1 ENHRY and CDR2 SYGVKD. Trimming removed 5 bases from V and 8 bases from J, with 9 bases in between. This CDR3 reads CAISPGLGYTF. The CDR3 nucleotides are TGTGCCATCAGTCCAGGGCTCGGCTACACCTTC.

The chain uses TRBV5-1 and TRBJ1-1; D gene unclear. V lost 5 bases, J lost 3 bases, and 8 bases lay in between. This CDR3 region has 12 residues. Per the germline V gene, CDR1 is SGHRS and CDR2 is YFSETQ. The DNA for the CDR3 is TGCGCCAGCAGTTTTGGGGACACTGAAGCTTTCTTT. Translated: CASSFGDTEAFF. The full variable domain, completed using reference TRBV5-1 and TRBJ1-1, is KAGVTQTPRYLIKTRGQQVTLSCSPISGHRSVSWYQQTPGQGLQFLFEYFSETQRNKGNFPGRFSGRQFSNSRSEMNVSTLELGDSALYLCASSFGDTEAFFGQGTRLTVV.